The 12 T cell receptor beta chains below all came from one sample that was sequenced in a study of shared T cell receptors in the human thymus listed by TCRdb under 2021. The method was the immunoSEQ multiplex PCR assay. Not all clones reach the TCRdb copy of this immuneACCESS table, which keeps in-frame sequences only. Checked studies attribute under half of the gap to unresolved V genes and leave the rest unexplained. In all, the sample holds about 380,000 clones, and more than 85% of those were seen once. Roughly 0.02% of the sample lies in the top ten. Sequences were obtained from thymocytes. These receptors were collected from a human donor.

The chain employs TRBV6-1 and TRBJ1-1, with 7 bases matching TRBD1. V was clipped by 7 bases and J by 4 bases; unmatched bases: 9. Germline CDR1 reads MNHNS; CDR2 reads SASEGT. CDR3 length equals 14 residues. The CDR3 DNA follows: TGTGCCAGCACCGAGAGGGGGCTAGGCACTGAAGCTTTCTTT. Protein: CASTERGLGTEAFF.

V gene TRBV6-1 combines with J gene TRBJ1-2, with TRBD1 matching over 10 bases. The length of the CDR3 is 13 residues. The J segment lost 7 bases and the V segment lost 6 bases, leaving 5 bases of the junction unmatched. Per germline, CDR1 MNHNS and CDR2 SASEGT. Written as DNA, the CDR3 is TGTGCCAGCAGAGTCGGGACAGGGGCTGGCTACACCTTC. The encoded protein is CASRVGTGAGYTF.

The chain employs TRBV27 and TRBJ2-2, with TRBD2 identical over 10 bases. Germline CDR1 MNHEY, CDR2 SMNVEV (reference sequence). V shed 6 bases and J 7 bases; nucleotides not matched to a gene: 23. CDR3 size: 20 residues. The CDR3 here is CASSLQRGASGSRRVGELFF. DNA of the CDR3: TGTGCCAGCAGCCTCCAGAGAGGCGCTAGCGGGAGTAGGAGGGTCGGGGAGCTGTTTTTT.

The rearrangement links TRBV28 to TRBJ1-2; no reliable D call. The V end lost 3 bases, the J end lost 6 bases, and 17 bases lay between the germline ends. CDR1 is MDHEN, CDR2 SYDVKM, per germline. This CDR3 has 15 residues. The CDR3: CASSFSGRPGDGYTF. CDR3 DNA sequence: TGTGCCAGCAGTTTTTCAGGCAGGCCTGGGGATGGCTACACCTTC.

CDR3 residues: CASSFGGFSYNEQFF. CDR3 nucleotides: TGTGCCAGCAGTTTTGGCGGGTTCTCCTACAATGAGCAGTTCTTC. V is TRBV27 and J is TRBJ2-1; D is possibly TRBD2 (5 bases). Trimming left V 3 bases short and J 0 bases short, with 9 bases between. This CDR3 is 15 amino acids long. Germline CDR1 is MNHEY and CDR2 is SMNVEV (reference sequence).

CDR3 sequence reads: CASSVAGTGRLNTEAFF. CDR3 bases: TGTGCCAGCAGCGTGGCCGGGACAGGGAGGCTTAACACTGAAGCTTTCTTT. The rearrangement uses TRBV7-8 and TRBJ1-1; 9 positions match TRBD1. The germline gives CDR1 SGHVS, CDR2 FQNEAQ. This CDR3 region has 17 residues. V gave up 5 bases and J gave up 2 bases; unmatched junction bases: 12.

The rearrangement uses TRBV9 and TRBJ2-4, with 8 bases lining up with TRBD1. V lost 1 base to trimming and J lost 1 base; unmatched junction nucleotides: 7. Looked up from germline, CDR1 is SGDLS and CDR2 is YYNGEE. The CDR3 runs 17 residues. In nucleotides, the CDR3 is TGTGCCAGCAGCGTATCGGACAGGGCATATGCCAAAAACATTCAGTACTTC. Translated: CASSVSDRAYAKNIQYF. The full variable domain, rest sourced from reference TRBV9 and TRBJ2-4, is DSGVTQTPKHLITATGQRVTLRCSPRSGDLSVYWYQQSLDQGLQFLIQYYNGEERAKGNILERFSAQQFPDLHSELNLSSLELGDSALYFCASSVSDRAYAKNIQYFGAGTRLSVL.

The chain couples TRBV11-2 to TRBJ2-1; TRBD1 matches at 11 bases. V lost 2 bases and J lost 8; bases outside the gene matches: 8. The CDR3 runs 16 residues. Looked up from germline, CDR1 is SGHAT and CDR2 is FQNNGV. This CDR3 is CASSLPDRGLLHEQFF. The CDR3, as DNA: TGTGCCAGCAGCTTACCGGACAGGGGGCTTCTTCATGAGCAGTTCTTC.

V gene TRBV7-9 combines with J gene TRBJ2-1; TRBD2 matches at 14 bases. V dropped 3 bases and J dropped 3; count of bases not matched to a gene: 7. This CDR3 has 18 residues. Germline CDR1 reads SEHNR; CDR2 reads FQNEAQ (reference sequence). Here the CDR3 reads CASSLTSGRASLYNEQFF. Here the CDR3 DNA reads TGTGCCAGCAGCTTGACTAGCGGGAGGGCCTCACTCTACAATGAGCAGTTCTTC.

This clone is a singleton in its sample. The genes are TRBV28 and TRBJ1-2; 7 bases align to TRBD1. The CDR3 consists of 14 residues. CDR1 is MDHEN and CDR2 is SYDVKM in the germline V gene. The trim removed 2 bases at V and 0 bases at J, leaving 0 bases unmatched. The CDR3 reads CASSLTGANYGYTF. The CDR3 region has the DNA TGTGCCAGCAGTTTAACAGGGGCTAACTATGGCTACACCTTC.

This sequence joins TRBV7-2 and TRBJ2-7; either TRBD1 or TRBD2 may fit D (5 bases each). The germline gives CDR1 SGHTA, CDR2 FQGNSA. The CDR3 runs to 16 residues. The V and J ends lost 4 bases and 2 bases respectively, with 18 bases between them. CDR3 region: CASSSSGVGRAYEQYF. CDR3 nucleotide sequence: TGTGCCAGCAGCTCATCCGGGGTTGGCAGGGCCTACGAGCAGTACTTC.

This chain connects TRBV5-8 to TRBJ1-2, with TRBD1 matching 7 bases. V was pared by 4 bases and J by 5 bases, with 8 bases of the junction left unmatched. Per the germline V gene, CDR1 is SGHTS and CDR2 is YDEGEE. The CDR3 consists of 14 residues. The CDR3 DNA reads as TGTGCCAGCAGCCGAGGACAGGCGGCGTATGGCTACACCTTC. Translation: CASSRGQAAYGYTF. The full variable domain, rest sourced from reference TRBV5-8 and TRBJ1-2, is EAGVTQSPTHLIKTRGQQATLRCSPISGHTSVYWYQQALGLGLQFLLWYDEGEERNRGNFPPRFSGRQFPNYSSELNVNALELEDSALYLCASSRGQAAYGYTFGSGTRLTVV.